Shown below are 31 T cell receptor beta chains from a single sample sequenced in a study of a mutant IDH1 vaccine in newly diagnosed glioma. Using immunoSEQ multiplex PCR, the repertoire was profiled, and TCRdb retains in-frame clones only, with some absent. The sample shows 68,000 or so clones, roughly 78% of them seen only once. Noted time point: baseline, week 1 (first vaccination visit). As for treatment: pre-vaccination baseline after standard-of-care therapy. The sample in question was PBMCs, obtained from a glioma patient treated with radiotherapy, temozolomide or both. These receptors were collected from a man aged 45-60 years with glioma.

This chain joins TRBV7-6 and TRBJ2-2; 9 nucleotides agree with TRBD2. With V trimmed by 0 bases and J by 4 bases, 9 bases remained unmatched. The CDR3 extends over 18 amino acids. Germline V CDR1 and CDR2: SGHVS, FNYEAQ. As DNA, the CDR3 is TGTGCCAGCAGCTTAGCAAGGACTAGCGACTCACCCACCGGGGAGCTGTTTTTT. Amino acid sequence: CASSLARTSDSPTGELFF.

The genes are TRBV9 and TRBJ1-1; D is ambiguous. The CDR3 extends over 17 amino acids. The V end was cut by 0 bases, the J end by 3 bases, with 18 bases between. CDR1 and CDR2 from the germline V gene are SGDLS and YYNGEE. The CDR3 here is CASSVGPGGPGYTEAFF. CDR3 bases: TGTGCCAGCAGCGTAGGTCCCGGCGGCCCCGGGTACACTGAAGCTTTCTTT. Full variable domain (remainder filled in from reference TRBV9 and TRBJ1-1): DSGVTQTPKHLITATGQRVTLRCSPRSGDLSVYWYQQSLDQGLQFLIQYYNGEERAKGNILERFSAQQFPDLHSELNLSSLELGDSALYFCASSVGPGGPGYTEAFFGQGTRLTVV.

The chain recombines TRBV19 with TRBJ2-6; TRBD2 is a possible D gene (5 bases). The CDR3 runs 15 residues. CDR1 and CDR2 from the germline V gene are LNHDA and SQIVND (reference sequence). The ends were cut back, 7 bases at V and 3 bases at J, with 13 bases in the middle. The CDR3 region is CASNLGASGANVLTF. The DNA of the CDR3 is TGTGCCAGTAATCTGGGAGCGAGTGGGGCCAACGTCCTGACTTTC.

The J gene is TRBJ1-4, the V gene TRBV6-6; 7 positions match TRBD1. This CDR3 comprises 15 residues. V shed 6 bases and J 6 bases; nucleotides not matched to a gene: 10. Germline assignment: CDR1 MNHNY and CDR2 SVGAGI (reference sequence). The CDR3: CASRRPSQGDEKLFF. The CDR3 region has the DNA TGTGCCAGCAGGAGGCCCTCCCAGGGGGATGAAAAACTGTTTTTT.

V usage is TRBV28 and J usage is TRBJ2-5, with D perhaps matching TRBD1 or TRBD2 (5 bases each). The germline V gene has CDR1 MDHEN and CDR2 SYDVKM. The CDR3 is 14 amino acids. The V gene lost 5 bases and the J gene lost 4 bases, with 14 bases spanning the gap. The CDR3: CASSAGTIPETQYF. CDR3 DNA sequence: TGTGCCAGCAGTGCAGGGACCATTCCAGAGACCCAGTACTTC.

This sequence joins TRBV7-9 and TRBJ1-1; 10 nucleotides line up with TRBD1. The CDR3 consists of 15 residues. Germline CDR1 SEHNR, CDR2 FQNEAQ (reference sequence). V lost 0 bases, J lost 11 bases, and 9 bases stayed unmatched. This chain's CDR3 is CASSLAGGQGTDAFF. CDR3 bases: TGTGCCAGCAGCTTAGCAGGGGGACAGGGGACAGACGCTTTCTTT.

With respect to this clone: This CDR3 is also generated by other DNA sequences in the sample. This rearrangement joins TRBV5-1 to TRBJ2-5; 7 bases agree with TRBD1. With V trimmed by 3 bases and J by 1 base, 3 bases remained unmatched. Germline CDR1 SGHRS, CDR2 YFSETQ. The CDR3 loop spans 14 amino acids. The CDR3 loop is CASSSTGAQETQYF. As DNA, the CDR3 is TGCGCCAGCAGCTCCACAGGGGCCCAAGAGACCCAGTACTTC.

CDR3 residues: CASSWYTEAFF. The CDR3 DNA sequence: TGTGCCAGCAGCTGGTACACTGAAGCTTTCTTT. The J gene is TRBJ1-1, the V gene TRBV5-6, with D hard to call. The CDR3 spans 11 residues. CDR1 and CDR2 (germline): SGHDT, YYEEEE. V lost 3 bases and J lost 3, with 3 bases in between.

The rearrangement uses TRBV19 and TRBJ2-6; D gene ambiguous. Trimming took off 5 bases at V and 0 bases at J, with 8 bases between the two ends. The CDR3 is made up of 15 amino acids. Germline V gene data show CDR1 as LNHDA and CDR2 as SQIVND (reference sequence). The CDR3 nucleotides read TGTGCCAGTAGTCCTTGGGGCTCTGGGGCCAACGTCCTGACTTTC. This translates into CASSPWGSGANVLTF.

This clone was observed once. The V and J genes are TRBV11-3 and TRBJ2-5, with D tentatively TRBD1 or TRBD2 (7 bases each). Germline CDR1 and CDR2: SGHNT and YENEEA. The CDR3 length is 14 residues. V was pared by 0 bases and J by 7 bases, with 12 bases between. The CDR3 region is CASSLDPRGGTQYF. CDR3 DNA sequence: TGTGCCAGCAGCTTAGACCCCAGGGGGGGGACCCAGTACTTC. Supplemented by reference TRBV11-3 and TRBJ2-5, the full variable domain reads EAGVVQSPRYKIIEKKQPVAFWCNPISGHNTLYWYLQNLGQGPELLIRYENEEAVDDSQLPKDRFSAERLKGVDSTLKIQPAELGDSAVYLCASSLDPRGGTQYFGPGTRLLVL.

This sequence joins TRBV15 and TRBJ2-7; unclear D gene. Per germline, CDR1 LNHNV and CDR2 YYDKDF (reference sequence). V lost 6 bases, J lost 1 base, and 13 bases lay in between. The CDR3 is 14 residues long. This chain's CDR3 is CATRPSWGSYEQYF. The CDR3 DNA follows: TGTGCCACCAGACCCTCTTGGGGATCCTACGAGCAGTACTTC.

In its sample, this clone was seen a few times. J is TRBJ1-2 and V is TRBV6-1; D gene unclear. CDR1 MNHNS and CDR2 SASEGT come from the germline V gene. CDR3 length: 18 amino acids. The V end was cut by 4 bases, the J end by 3 bases, with 24 bases between. CDR3 in amino acids: CASSAPSGGPRGDYGYTF. The CDR3 nucleotides are TGTGCCAGCAGTGCCCCCTCGGGAGGGCCCCGCGGGGACTATGGCTACACCTTC.

V usage is TRBV30 and J usage is TRBJ1-2; 8 positions agree with TRBD1. The germline V gene encodes CDR1 GTSNPN and CDR2 SVGIG (reference sequence). V shed 3 bases and J 5 bases; nucleotides not matched to a gene: 8. The CDR3 covers 14 residues. The CDR3 sequence: CAWRTQGAWYGYTF. The CDR3 region has the DNA TGTGCCTGGAGGACCCAGGGGGCTTGGTATGGCTACACCTTC.

CDR3 bases: TGTGCCAGCAGAAGGACAGGGCGCAATGAGCAGTTCTTC. Its translation: CASRRTGRNEQFF. V usage is TRBV6-5 and J usage is TRBJ2-1, with 8 bases identical to TRBD1. Per the germline V gene, CDR1 is MNHEY and CDR2 is SVGAGI. The CDR3 consists of 13 residues. With 6 bases clipped from V and 6 bases from J, the junction kept 4 bases outside the gene matches.

This clone was detected only a few times. The V gene is TRBV19, the J gene TRBJ1-5; D may be TRBD1 (6 bases). The V and J ends lost 1 base and 6 bases respectively, with 13 bases between them. Germline V lookup: CDR1 LNHDA, CDR2 SQIVND (reference sequence). This CDR3 has 15 amino acids. The CDR3 spells CASSIVGGLGQPQHF. In nucleotides, the CDR3 is TGTGCCAGTAGTATAGTCGGGGGCTTAGGTCAGCCCCAGCATTTT.

The chain is built from TRBV29-1 and TRBJ2-4, with D perhaps TRBD1 (6 bases). The germline CDR1 and CDR2 sequences are SQVTM and ANQGSEA. CDR3 size: 13 residues. V dropped 4 bases and J dropped 4 bases, with 11 bases sitting between them. DNA of the CDR3: TGCAGCGTTGGGATGGGGGCTAAAAACATTCAGTACTTC. Its translation is CSVGMGAKNIQYF.

CDR3 in DNA: TGTGCCACCCAGGGGGGGGGCGACTACGAGCAGTACTTC. It translates to CATQGGGDYEQYF. V usage is TRBV2 and J usage is TRBJ2-7; possibly TRBD1 or TRBD2 for D (7 bases each). The germline V gene encodes CDR1 SNHLY and CDR2 FYNNEI. The V gene lost 10 bases and the J gene lost 3 bases, with 16 bases spanning the gap. The CDR3 is 13 amino acids.

The rearrangement links TRBV9 to TRBJ1-1; a possible D gene is TRBD1 (6 bases). Germline V gene sequence: CDR1 SGDLS, CDR2 YYNGEE. The CDR3 loop spans 14 amino acids. Trimming removed 3 bases from V and 0 bases from J, with 9 bases in between. The CDR3 here is CASSETGLNTEAFF. The CDR3 coding sequence is TGTGCCAGCAGCGAAACAGGGCTGAACACTGAAGCTTTCTTT. Combining the CDR3 with reference TRBV9 and TRBJ1-1 gives the whole variable domain DSGVTQTPKHLITATGQRVTLRCSPRSGDLSVYWYQQSLDQGLQFLIQYYNGEERAKGNILERFSAQQFPDLHSELNLSSLELGDSALYFCASSETGLNTEAFFGQGTRLTVV.

The chain carries TRBV7-2 and TRBJ1-1; D call uncertain. Trimming shortened V by 1 base and J by 4 bases, and 10 bases separated the two germline ends. The CDR3 covers 14 residues. In germline, CDR1 is SGHTA, CDR2 FQGNSA. The CDR3 nucleotides read TGTGCCAGCAGCTTAGGGAGGGCAAGCACTGAAGCTTTCTTT. Protein: CASSLGRASTEAFF.

This sequence joins TRBV5-6 and TRBJ1-6, with 7 positions matching TRBD1. The V gene's germline CDR1 is SGHDT and CDR2 YYEEEE. With 2 bases clipped from V and 7 bases from J, the junction kept 12 bases outside the gene matches. The CDR3 spans 17 residues. This CDR3 reads CASSLRVVTGSNSPLHF. The DNA for the CDR3 is TGTGCCAGCAGCTTAAGAGTTGTGACAGGGAGCAATTCACCCCTCCACTTT.

The chain uses TRBV2 and TRBJ2-5; a possible D gene is TRBD2 (5 bases). The CDR3 totals 11 residues. CDR1 is SNHLY and CDR2 is FYNNEI in the germline V gene. Trimming pared 6 bases from V and 9 bases from J, leaving 11 bases between. In DNA, the CDR3 is TGTGCCAGCAGACCGAGGGAAGCCCAGTACTTC. It translates to CASRPREAQYF.

The chain has TRBV5-5 and TRBJ1-5; D possibly corresponds to TRBD1 (6 bases). The CDR3 sequence is 14 residues long. The V and J ends lost 5 bases and 0 bases respectively, with 9 bases between them. Germline CDR1 SGHKS, CDR2 YYEKEE (reference sequence). The CDR3 is CASSRTVSNQPQHF. In DNA, the CDR3 is TGTGCCAGCAGTCGGACAGTTAGCAATCAGCCCCAGCATTTT.

This clone showed up just once. The V gene is TRBV19, the J gene TRBJ2-4, with D possibly being TRBD1 (6 bases). V dropped 3 bases and J dropped 1 base, with 16 bases sitting between them. Germline V gene lookup returns CDR1 LNHDA and CDR2 SQIVND (reference sequence). CDR3 length: 17 residues. The CDR3 bases are TGTGCCAGTAGTATTTTGGGGGCATTAAGGGCCAAAAACATTCAGTACTTC. It is translated as CASSILGALRAKNIQYF.

The J gene is TRBJ2-3, the V gene TRBV2; 7 bases align to TRBD1. V lost 6 bases and J lost 0; bases outside the gene matches: 3. Germline values: CDR1 SNHLY, CDR2 FYNNEI. The CDR3 extends over 14 amino acids. Written as DNA, the CDR3 is TGTGCCAGCAGGGGGGACAGTAGCACAGATACGCAGTATTTT. The encoded protein is CASRGDSSTDTQYF.

The chain couples TRBV13 to TRBJ2-7; D is unresolved. The CDR3 consists of 15 residues. Between the trimmed V and J ends, which lost 5 bases and 2 bases, there was a span of 16 bases. Germline CDR1 and CDR2: PRHDT and FYEKMQ (reference sequence). Here the CDR3 reads CASSLSSGRAYEQYF. DNA for the CDR3: TGTGCCAGCAGCCTCTCGAGTGGTAGGGCCTACGAGCAGTACTTC.

The V gene is TRBV2, the J gene TRBJ1-2; D is unclear. CDR1 and CDR2 (germline): SNHLY, FYNNEI. CDR3 size: 13 residues. Trimming removed 7 bases at V and 0 bases at J, with 9 bases between. The CDR3: CASTLETNYGYTF. DNA for the CDR3: TGTGCCAGCACCCTTGAGACTAACTATGGCTACACCTTC.

This chain connects TRBV30 to TRBJ1-1; D uncertain. Germline V lookup: CDR1 GTSNPN, CDR2 SVGIG (reference sequence). The CDR3 consists of 13 residues. V shed 0 bases and J shed 2 bases, with 7 bases lying between them. The CDR3 loop reads CAWSVHGNTEAFF. CDR3 DNA sequence: TGTGCCTGGAGTGTACACGGTAACACTGAAGCTTTCTTT.

The chain is built from TRBV7-2 and TRBJ2-7, with a tentative D call TRBD1 (6 bases). CDR1 SGHTA and CDR2 FQGNSA come from the germline V gene. The length of the CDR3 is 15 residues. Trimming removed 3 bases from V and 4 bases from J, with 16 bases in between. The CDR3 region has the DNA TGTGCCAGCAGCTTCCGGGACAATACGTGGTACGAGCAGTACTTC. Translated: CASSFRDNTWYEQYF.

This clone was picked up one time. V and J are TRBV5-6 and TRBJ2-6, with 7 bases identical to TRBD1. This CDR3 has 18 residues. V was pared by 4 bases and J by 0 bases, with 10 bases of the junction left unmatched. Germline CDR1 is SGHDT and CDR2 is YYEEEE. CDR3 in amino acids: CASSHFLDRISGANVLTF. For the CDR3, the DNA is TGTGCCAGCAGCCATTTCTTGGACAGGATCTCTGGGGCCAACGTCCTGACTTTC. The entire variable domain, with the rest obtained from reference TRBV5-6 and TRBJ2-6, is as follows: DAGVTQSPTHLIKTRGQQVTLRCSPKSGHDTVSWYQQALGQGPQFIFQYYEEEERQRGNFPDRFSGHQFPNYSSELNVNALLLGDSALYLCASSHFLDRISGANVLTFGAGSRLTVL.

This clone was counted between two and nine times. V usage is TRBV5-1 and J usage is TRBJ1-5; the D is unclear. The germline V gene encodes CDR1 SGHRS and CDR2 YFSETQ. V was shortened by 0 bases and J by 9 bases, with 1 base between the two germline ends. This CDR3 comprises 10 residues. CDR3 sequence reads: CASSLGPQHF. The DNA of the CDR3 is TGCGCCAGCAGCTTGGGGCCCCAGCATTTT.

V gene TRBV7-9 combines with J gene TRBJ2-5; D possibly corresponds to TRBD1 (6 bases). The CDR3 has 14 amino acids. Germline V CDR1 and CDR2: SEHNR, FQNEAQ (reference sequence). V gave up 3 bases and J gave up 0 bases, with 8 bases separating them. As DNA, the CDR3 is TGTGCCAGCAGCTTCGGACAGTACCAAGAGACCCAGTACTTC. It encodes CASSFGQYQETQYF.